Following are 15 T cell receptor beta chains from one sample sequenced in a study of radiotherapy plus CTLA-4 blockade in lung cancer. Using immunoSEQ multiplex PCR, the repertoire was profiled, and TCRdb retains in-frame clones only, with some absent. The table records about 97,000 clones, around 74% of them present only once. The specimen was peripheral blood, collected from a patient treated with radiotherapy plus ipilimumab. These TCRs come from a human donor with non-small cell lung cancer who had a partial response to radiotherapy plus ipilimumab. Some clones in this sample may be carry-over from other donors' samples.

The chain links TRBV6-1 to TRBJ2-1; a possible D gene is TRBD2 (6 bases). V was cut by 7 bases and J by 4 bases, with 14 bases left in between. The CDR3 has 14 amino acids. Germline V gives CDR1 MNHNS, CDR2 SASEGT. The CDR3 here is CASISRDLYNEQFF. For the CDR3, the DNA is TGTGCCAGCATCTCGCGGGACCTATACAATGAGCAGTTCTTC.

A word on this clone: Other nucleotide sequences from this sample produce the same CDR3. The genes are TRBV7-6 and TRBJ1-4, with TRBD1 matching 7 bases. The CDR3 loop spans 16 amino acids. Germline assignment: CDR1 SGHVS and CDR2 FNYEAQ. V lost 6 bases and J lost 0; bases outside the gene matches: 7. CDR3 in amino acids: CASSLRQGATNEKLFF. In nucleotides, the CDR3 is TGTGCCAGCAGTTTAAGACAGGGAGCAACTAATGAAAAACTGTTTTTT.

This sequence joins TRBV29-1 and TRBJ2-1; tentative D call: TRBD1 (6 bases). The length of the CDR3 is 15 residues. Trimming took off 3 bases at V and 0 bases at J, with 12 bases between the two ends. From germline, CDR1 is SQVTM and CDR2 ANQGSEA. In nucleotides, the CDR3 is TGCAGCGTTGACAGGGGCCAACTCTCCTACAATGAGCAGTTCTTC. Translated: CSVDRGQLSYNEQFF.

The sample holds a few counts of this clone. The chain links TRBV4-1 to TRBJ1-4; D possibly corresponds to TRBD1 (5 bases). There are 15 residues in the CDR3. Trimming removed 1 base at V and 8 bases at J, with 14 bases between. CDR1 and CDR2 (germline): MGHRA, YSYEKL. CDR3 in DNA: TGCGCCAGCAGCCAAGCCACAGGACGGCCGGAAAAACTGTTTTTT. Protein: CASSQATGRPEKLFF.

In regard to this clone: Different DNA sequences within this sample yield the same CDR3. As DNA, the CDR3 is TGCGCCAGCAGCTTGGGACAGGGGGTAGGAACTGAAGCTTTCTTT. Translated, it gives CASSLGQGVGTEAFF. V is TRBV5-1 and J is TRBJ1-1, with TRBD1 matching 9 bases. The V gene end was trimmed by 0 bases and the J gene end by 5 bases; junction bases not matched to a gene: 5. Germline V lookup: CDR1 SGHRS, CDR2 YFSETQ. The CDR3 consists of 15 residues. Complete variable domain (other parts from reference TRBV5-1 and TRBJ1-1): KAGVTQTPRYLIKTRGQQVTLSCSPISGHRSVSWYQQTPGQGLQFLFEYFSETQRNKGNFPGRFSGRQFSNSRSEMNVSTLELGDSALYLCASSLGQGVGTEAFFGQGTRLTVV.

As DNA, the CDR3 is TGTGCCAGCAGTTTGGACAGGGTATCGGAGACCCAGTACTTC. Translation: CASSLDRVSETQYF. This chain joins TRBV6-5 and TRBJ2-5, with TRBD1 identical over 8 bases. The V and J ends lost 4 bases and 5 bases, in that order; junction bases with no gene match: 6. Germline CDR1 is MNHEY and CDR2 is SVGAGI. This CDR3 region has 14 residues.

In this sample, this clone turned up a few times. The chain carries TRBV27 and TRBJ2-5; 14 bases align to TRBD2. Germline V gene data show CDR1 as MNHEY and CDR2 as SMNVEV (reference sequence). V lost 6 bases to trimming and J lost 4 bases; unmatched junction nucleotides: 4. The CDR3 runs to 15 residues. In DNA form, the CDR3 reads TGTGCCAGCAGAGCCGGGACTAGCGGGAGAGAGACCCAGTACTTC. Protein: CASRAGTSGRETQYF.

The chain uses TRBV6-5 and TRBJ2-7; 11 nucleotides line up with TRBD1. V lost 10 bases and J lost 3; bases outside the gene matches: 8. CDR3 length equals 14 residues. Germline CDR1 and CDR2: MNHEY and SVGAGI. The CDR3 sequence is CATKGDRGIYEQYF. The CDR3 bases are TGTGCCACAAAGGGGGACAGGGGGATCTACGAGCAGTACTTC.

Remarks on this clone: A junction end diverges from the germline sequence, so it may reflect a read error. The chain has TRBV4-3 and TRBJ2-1, with 15 bases that match TRBD2. The CDR3 spans 15 residues. Germline loops: CDR1 LGHNA, CDR2 YSLEER. CDR3 protein: CTSSPGLAGGNEQFF. In nucleotides, the CDR3 is TGCACCAGCAGTCCCGGACTAGCGGGGGGGAATGAGCAGTTCTTC.

The V gene is TRBV5-1, the J gene TRBJ2-5; tentative D call: TRBD1 (5 bases). Germline CDR1 SGHRS, CDR2 YFSETQ. V was trimmed by 0 bases and J by 0 bases, leaving 21 bases between them. The CDR3 spans 19 residues. CDR3 loop: CASSLVSSGFWKDQETQYF. In nucleotides, the CDR3 is TGCGCCAGCAGCTTGGTCTCGTCAGGGTTTTGGAAGGACCAAGAGACCCAGTACTTC.

This clone was seen once. This sequence joins TRBV4-1 and TRBJ2-1; TRBD2 agrees at 8 bases. CDR3 length: 17 amino acids. Trimming cost V 0 bases and J 5 bases; bases outside gene matches: 9. Germline CDR1 and CDR2: MGHRA and YSYEKL. CDR3: CASSQDRGLDTDNEQFF. The CDR3 bases are TGCGCCAGCAGCCAAGATCGGGGACTAGATACCGACAATGAGCAGTTCTTC.

The chain links TRBV7-9 to TRBJ2-7, with 13 bases aligning to TRBD2. V shed 2 bases, J shed 4 bases, and the junction held 2 bases outside the gene matches. Germline CDR1 SEHNR, CDR2 FQNEAQ (reference sequence). The CDR3 totals 15 residues. CDR3 sequence reads: CASSLSTSGGYEQYF. CDR3 coding DNA: TGTGCCAGCAGCTTATCGACTAGCGGGGGGTACGAGCAGTACTTC.

This clone was seen a handful of times. The CDR3 DNA follows: TGTGCCAGCAGCCAACAACTGGGCCTAGCGGGGGAGGAGACCCAGTACTTC. It yields the protein CASSQQLGLAGEETQYF. The V call is TRBV11-3, the J call TRBJ2-5, with 10 bases matching TRBD2. The CDR3 sequence is 17 residues long. V shed 5 bases, J shed 5 bases, and the junction held 14 bases outside the gene matches. CDR1 is SGHNT and CDR2 is YENEEA in the germline V gene.

The rearrangement joins TRBV30 to TRBJ2-6; TRBD2 matches at 15 bases. Germline CDR1 GTSNPN, CDR2 SVGIG (reference sequence). This CDR3 has 17 amino acids. Trimming took 2 bases from V and 12 from J; bases not matched to a gene: 11. For the CDR3, the DNA is TGTGCCTGGAGTCAACTGGGACTAGCGGGAGGACCTTCCGTCCTGACTTTC. Protein sequence: CAWSQLGLAGGPSVLTF.

This clone was seen a single time. J is TRBJ2-7 and V is TRBV6-1, with a possible D match to TRBD1 (6 bases). The CDR3 has 12 residues. V shed 8 bases and J shed 3 bases, with 11 bases lying between them. Germline V gene sequence: CDR1 MNHNS, CDR2 SASEGT. CDR3 in DNA: TGTGCCAGCGCCCAGGGGAACTACGAGCAGTACTTC. Its protein is CASAQGNYEQYF.